One and the same sample provided the 25 T cell receptor beta chains below, sequenced in a study of shared clonotypes between healthy human individuals. Profiling relied on immunoSEQ multiplex PCR, and the TCRdb table lists in-frame clones only, not all of them. The table has 600,000 or so clones, roughly 95% seen once. Naive CD8 isolation took CD45RO-negative cells positively selected for CCR7 and excluded terminally differentiated effector memory CD45RA+ cells. Sequencing was performed on naive CD8+ T cells sorted from blood. All receptors derive from a young woman in good health.

CDR3 sequence reads: CASSSLGRQGNGYTF. CDR3 nucleotide sequence: TGTGCCAGCAGCTCCCTTGGGCGGCAGGGGAATGGCTACACCTTC. The chain employs TRBV5-6 and TRBJ1-2; the D gene is possibly TRBD1 (6 bases). The germline CDR1 and CDR2 sequences are SGHDT and YYEEEE. This CDR3 contains 15 residues. V dropped 3 bases and J dropped 6 bases, with 18 bases sitting between them.

The chain is built from TRBV19 and TRBJ2-2; D call uncertain. Trimming shortened V by 0 bases and J by 5 bases, and 4 bases separated the two germline ends. This CDR3 is 13 amino acids long. Germline CDR1 LNHDA, CDR2 SQIVND (reference sequence). The CDR3 loop reads CASSIDLTGELFF. In DNA form, the CDR3 reads TGTGCCAGTAGTATAGATCTTACCGGGGAGCTGTTTTTT.

The rearrangement joins TRBV18 to TRBJ1-2, with D perhaps matching TRBD1 (5 bases). The CDR3 has 18 amino acids. Trimming shortened V by 2 bases and J by 7 bases, and 26 bases separated the two germline ends. Germline-derived CDR1 and CDR2 are KGHSH and LQKENI. The CDR3 DNA follows: TGTGCCAGCTCACCATCCAGGCCCCAAACAGCTAGGAGGGGTGGCTACACCTTC. As protein: CASSPSRPQTARRGGYTF.

The chain employs TRBV13 and TRBJ2-7, with D possibly being TRBD2 (6 bases). The CDR3 consists of 13 residues. Germline CDR1 reads PRHDT; CDR2 reads FYEKMQ (reference sequence). With 5 bases removed from V and 7 bases from J, the gap between germline ends came to 15 bases. CDR3 bases: TGTGCCAGCAGCGCCTGGGACTCTGGGGAGCAGTACTTC. Its protein product is CASSAWDSGEQYF. Complete variable domain (other parts from reference TRBV13 and TRBJ2-7): AAGVIQSPRHLIKEKRETATLKCYPIPRHDTVYWYQQGPGQDPQFLISFYEKMQSDKGSIPDRFSAQQFSDYHSELNMSSLELGDSALYFCASSAWDSGEQYFGPGTRLTVT.

The chain employs TRBV28 and TRBJ2-7, with D perhaps assigned TRBD1 or TRBD2 (7 bases each). Per the germline V gene, CDR1 is MDHEN and CDR2 is SYDVKM. This CDR3 contains 13 residues. V lost 8 bases to trimming and J lost 4 bases, with 15 bases between them. CDR3 in amino acids: CASLGRGPYEQYF. CDR3 DNA: TGTGCCAGCTTAGGGAGGGGGCCGTACGAGCAGTACTTC.

This CDR3 is CASSQNRDSNQPQHF. The DNA of the CDR3 is TGCGCCAGCAGCCAAAACCGGGACAGCAATCAGCCCCAGCATTTT. The chain uses TRBV4-1 and TRBJ1-5, with D perhaps matching TRBD1 (5 bases). The ends were cut back, 2 bases at V and 1 base at J, with 9 bases in the middle. CDR3 length: 15 residues. Germline lookup yields CDR1 MGHRA and CDR2 YSYEKL.

The chain carries TRBV19 and TRBJ2-7; no reliable D call. Germline CDR1 LNHDA, CDR2 SQIVND (reference sequence). V was shortened by 4 bases and J by 2 bases, with 12 bases between the two germline ends. The CDR3 length is 14 residues. This chain's CDR3 is CASSTAVAAYEQYF. In nucleotides, the CDR3 is TGTGCCAGTAGTACCGCCGTCGCGGCCTACGAGCAGTACTTC. The whole variable domain, remainder taken from reference TRBV19 and TRBJ2-7, is DGGITQSPKYLFRKEGQNVTLSCEQNLNHDAMYWYRQDPGQGLRLIYYSQIVNDFQKGDIAEGYSVSREKKESFPLTVTSAQKNPTAFYLCASSTAVAAYEQYFGPGTRLTVT.

The chain joins TRBV23-1 to TRBJ1-1, with D maybe TRBD1 (5 bases). TRBV23-1 qualifies as an ORF whose function is uncertain. There are 17 residues in the CDR3. V was pared by 3 bases and J by 0 bases, with 17 bases between. CDR3 sequence (DNA): TGCGCCAGCAGTCAGTCCGGGACGGAAGACATGAACACTGAAGCTTTCTTT. Protein product: CASSQSGTEDMNTEAFF.

The chain has TRBV28 and TRBJ1-6; TRBD1 matches 9 bases. The CDR3 contains 16 residues. Trimming at V came to 7 bases and at J to 8 bases, leaving 12 bases not matched to a gene. Looked up from germline, CDR1 is MDHEN and CDR2 is SYDVKM. CDR3 protein: CASTPVGQGGDSPLHF. CDR3 coding DNA: TGTGCCAGCACTCCGGTGGGACAGGGAGGTGATTCACCCCTCCACTTT.

This chain connects TRBV14 to TRBJ2-7; D call uncertain. The length of the CDR3 is 15 residues. V was cut by 1 base and J by 3 bases, with 13 bases left in between. Germline lookup yields CDR1 SGHDN and CDR2 FVKESK. The CDR3 sequence: CASSQASSIVYEQYF. DNA for the CDR3: TGTGCCAGCAGCCAAGCCAGTAGCATCGTCTACGAGCAGTACTTC.

The chain employs TRBV7-9 and TRBJ2-7; 8 nucleotides match TRBD1. V gave up 5 bases and J gave up 5 bases; unmatched junction bases: 14. This CDR3 region has 16 residues. CDR1 and CDR2 from the germline V gene are SEHNR and FQNEAQ (reference sequence). The CDR3 DNA sequence: TGTGCCAGCAGCCGCGGCCTCGGACAGGGAAAGGACGAGCAGTACTTC. Residues: CASSRGLGQGKDEQYF.

The genes are TRBV15 and TRBJ2-1, with D tentatively TRBD2 (6 bases). V was shortened by 3 bases and J by 7 bases, with 10 bases between the two germline ends. The CDR3 length is 13 residues. Looked up from germline, CDR1 is LNHNV and CDR2 is YYDKDF (reference sequence). In DNA form, the CDR3 reads TGTGCCACCAGCAGCCGTCGGGGGAATGAGCAGTTCTTC. Protein sequence: CATSSRRGNEQFF.

The chain is built from TRBV27 and TRBJ2-7; TRBD1 agrees at 8 bases. The CDR3 runs 14 residues. V was pared by 3 bases and J by 7 bases, with 8 bases of the junction left unmatched. Germline CDR1 MNHEY, CDR2 SMNVEV (reference sequence). CDR3 region: CASSFIQGAREQYF. The CDR3 region has the DNA TGTGCCAGCAGTTTCATCCAGGGGGCGCGGGAGCAGTACTTC.

The chain combines TRBV2 with TRBJ2-3; 7 bases match TRBD1. Germline CDR1 SNHLY, CDR2 FYNNEI. With 6 bases clipped from V and 2 bases from J, the junction kept 14 bases outside the gene matches. CDR3 length: 17 residues. The CDR3 DNA is TGTGCCAGCAGCTCGAGACAGGGATCTAAGGACACAGATACGCAGTATTTT. Encoded protein: CASSSRQGSKDTDTQYF.

The chain carries TRBV7-2 and TRBJ2-7; 16 bases agree with TRBD2. The CDR3 consists of 18 residues. The J segment lost 5 bases and the V segment lost 2 bases, leaving 9 bases of the junction unmatched. Germline-derived CDR1 and CDR2 are SGHTA and FQGNSA. CDR3 nucleotide sequence: TGTGCCAGCAGCTTACATGTTGGGACTAGCGGGAGGGCCCACGAGCAGTACTTC. It encodes CASSLHVGTSGRAHEQYF.

The gene calls are TRBV10-3 and TRBJ1-1; tentative D call: TRBD1 (5 bases). The V end lost 6 bases, the J end lost 4 bases, and 18 bases lay between the germline ends. The CDR3 has 15 amino acids. CDR1 and CDR2 from the germline V gene are ENHRY and SYGVKD. The CDR3 coding sequence is TGTGCCATCAGGTGGGACCCGGGCTTGAGCACTGAAGCTTTCTTT. This translates into CAIRWDPGLSTEAFF.

The chain links TRBV7-9 to TRBJ2-7; TRBD1 is a possible D gene (5 bases). Germline V gene lookup returns CDR1 SEHNR and CDR2 FQNEAQ (reference sequence). The CDR3 is 13 residues long. V lost 5 bases to trimming and J lost 3 bases, with 11 bases between them. The CDR3 reads CASSPKDSYEQYF. CDR3 coding DNA: TGTGCCAGCAGCCCAAAAGACAGCTACGAGCAGTACTTC.

This clone was found a few times. This rearrangement joins TRBV4-1 to TRBJ2-7; the D gene is possibly TRBD2 (6 bases). Germline V gene data show CDR1 as MGHRA and CDR2 as YSYEKL. CDR3 length: 13 amino acids. V lost 2 bases, J lost 3 bases, and 8 bases lay in between. The CDR3 sequence is CASSQYSGYEQYF. CDR3 sequence (DNA): TGCGCCAGCAGCCAATATAGCGGCTACGAGCAGTACTTC.

The chain uses TRBV11-1 and TRBJ1-4; the D gene is possibly TRBD1 (5 bases). The V gene lost 5 bases and the J gene lost 7 bases, with 8 bases spanning the gap. CDR3 length: 12 amino acids. The germline V gene has CDR1 SGHAT and CDR2 FQDESV (reference sequence). The CDR3 bases are TGTGCCAGCAGCCCGGGGGGTGAAAAACTGTTTTTT. Translating it yields CASSPGGEKLFF. Variable domain in full (rest from reference TRBV11-1 and TRBJ1-4): EAEVAQSPRYKITEKSQAVAFWCDPISGHATLYWYRQILGQGPELLVQFQDESVVDDSQLPKDRFSAERLKGVDSTLKIQPAELGDSAMYLCASSPGGEKLFFGSGTQLSVL.

The chain is built from TRBV5-4 and TRBJ2-1; the D gene is possibly TRBD2 (5 bases). V lost 4 bases and J 2 bases, leaving 16 bases between the germline ends. The CDR3 totals 16 residues. Germline V lookup: CDR1 SGHNT, CDR2 YYREEE (reference sequence). CDR3 in amino acids: CASSPPGAAPYNEQFF. The CDR3, as DNA: TGTGCCAGCAGCCCCCCAGGAGCGGCCCCCTACAATGAGCAGTTCTTC.

V and J are TRBV19 and TRBJ2-7; 9 bases line up with TRBD2. CDR1 and CDR2 from the germline V gene are LNHDA and SQIVND (reference sequence). The CDR3 length is 14 residues. V lost 3 bases and J lost 4; bases outside the gene matches: 4. The CDR3 region is CASSMREGFYEQYF. The CDR3 coding sequence is TGTGCCAGTAGTATGCGGGAGGGATTTTACGAGCAGTACTTC.

The CDR3, as DNA: TGTGCCAGCAGTTATGGACAGGGTAAAGTTTTAACTGAAGCTTTCTTT. Its protein product is CASSYGQGKVLTEAFF. The genes are TRBV2 and TRBJ1-1; 8 positions match TRBD1. CDR3 length: 16 amino acids. Germline lookup yields CDR1 SNHLY and CDR2 FYNNEI. Germline trimming cut 5 bases from V and 5 bases from J; bases unmatched to any gene: 13.

This rearrangement joins TRBV27 to TRBJ1-5; D is perhaps TRBD1 (6 bases). CDR3 length: 15 amino acids. The germline gives CDR1 MNHEY, CDR2 SMNVEV (reference sequence). V lost 6 bases and J lost 0, with 12 bases in between. The CDR3 nucleotides read TGTGCCAGCAGCCCGGGGACATATAGCAATCAGCCCCAGCATTTT. It yields the protein CASSPGTYSNQPQHF.

V and J are TRBV28 and TRBJ1-1, with TRBD1 matching over 7 bases. V gave up 5 bases and J gave up 1 base; unmatched junction bases: 16. The CDR3 runs 18 residues. The germline CDR1 and CDR2 sequences are MDHEN and SYDVKM. CDR3 region: CASSQLYRVTGENTEAFF. The CDR3 DNA is TGTGCCAGCAGTCAACTTTACCGTGTTACAGGGGAGAACACTGAAGCTTTCTTT.

CDR3 coding DNA: TGTGCCAGCAGTTTACTCGGGACTAGCGGACCTCGGGATACGCAGTATTTT. Translated: CASSLLGTSGPRDTQYF. This chain uses TRBV27 with TRBJ2-3; TRBD2 aligns across 11 bases. The J segment lost 6 bases and the V segment lost 2 bases, leaving 10 bases of the junction unmatched. Germline V CDR1 and CDR2: MNHEY, SMNVEV (reference sequence). The CDR3 covers 17 residues.